A selection of T cell receptor beta chains follows, all from one sample in a study of blood T cell repertoires in COVID-19. Measured with immunoSEQ multiplex PCR; TCRdb has only the in-frame clones, and not every one. Of about 390,000 clones listed, about 90% are singletons. The sample taken for sequencing was peripheral blood. The receptor source for this set is a woman aged 60-75 years with COVID-19, enrolled during active disease. Both conserved end residues are part of each CDR3. The order of the fields is D gene, clone size, J gene, V gene, CDR3 DNA, CDR3 protein. A D gene is named only where the DNA matches it firmly. Clone size is shown for a subset of rows, as once, few, many or a class of expanded clone.

d_gene: NA; abundance: NA; j_gene: TRBJ1-2; v_gene: TRBV6-1; CDR3nt: TGTGCCAGCAGTGAAGCTAGGTGGGCTGCTTGGGGCTACACCTTC; CDR3aa: CASSEARWAAWGYTF
d_gene: NA; abundance: NA; j_gene: TRBJ1-6; v_gene: TRBV5-1; CDR3nt: TGCGCCAGCAGGCAGGTTCTGAAGGAATCACCCCTCCACTTT; CDR3aa: CASRQVLKESPLHF
d_gene: TRBD1; abundance: NA; j_gene: TRBJ2-3; v_gene: TRBV7-7; CDR3nt: TGTGCTAGCAGCTTAGCTGGACAGGGCACAGATACGCAGTATTTT; CDR3aa: CASSLAGQGTDTQYF
d_gene: NA; abundance: NA; j_gene: TRBJ2-7; v_gene: TRBV6-2/TRBV6-3; CDR3nt: TGTGCCAGCAGTCAGGTCCTATACGAGCAGTACTTC; CDR3aa: CASSQVLYEQYF
d_gene: TRBD1; abundance: NA; j_gene: TRBJ2-7; v_gene: TRBV11-2; CDR3nt: TGTGCCAGCAGCGTCCTCGGGACAGGGCTAGGCGAGCAGTACTTC; CDR3aa: CASSVLGTGLGEQYF
d_gene: NA; abundance: once; j_gene: TRBJ1-3; v_gene: TRBV5-4; CDR3nt: TGTGCCAGCAGCTTGGATCGGGGGGCCTCTGGAAACACCATATATTTT; CDR3aa: CASSLDRGASGNTIYF
d_gene: TRBD2; abundance: NA; j_gene: TRBJ2-3; v_gene: TRBV5-4; CDR3nt: TGTGCCAGCAGGTTGGGACTAGCGGGGATCACAGATACGCAGTATTTT; CDR3aa: CASRLGLAGITDTQYF
d_gene: NA; abundance: NA; j_gene: TRBJ2-1; v_gene: TRBV27; CDR3nt: TGTGCCAGCAGTTTACAGGGCCGCTACAATGAGCAGTTCTTC; CDR3aa: CASSLQGRYNEQFF
d_gene: TRBD1; abundance: NA; j_gene: TRBJ1-1; v_gene: TRBV5-5; CDR3nt: TGTGCCAGCAGCCGGAACATGGGACAGGCGAACACTGAAGCTTTCTTT; CDR3aa: CASSRNMGQANTEAFF
d_gene: TRBD2; abundance: NA; j_gene: TRBJ2-7; v_gene: TRBV5-3; CDR3nt: TGTGCCAGAAGCTTGCCTCACGGGGGGACCCTTTACGAGCAGTACTTC; CDR3aa: CARSLPHGGTLYEQYF
d_gene: NA; abundance: NA; j_gene: TRBJ1-6; v_gene: TRBV4-1; CDR3nt: TGCGCCAGCAGCCTCCTCGGCGTCGGGAATTCACCCCTCCACTTT; CDR3aa: CASSLLGVGNSPLHF
d_gene: NA; abundance: many; j_gene: TRBJ2-2; v_gene: TRBV27; CDR3nt: TGTGCCAGCAGCCCAGATCACCGGGAGCTGTTTTTT; CDR3aa: CASSPDHRELFF
d_gene: NA; abundance: NA; j_gene: TRBJ1-4; v_gene: TRBV5-6; CDR3nt: TGTGCCAGCACCGTGGGCTCAACTAATGAAAAACTGTTTTTT; CDR3aa: CASTVGSTNEKLFF
d_gene: TRBD1; abundance: NA; j_gene: TRBJ1-2; v_gene: TRBV5-1; CDR3nt: TGCGCCAGCAGCTTGGCAACAGGGGTCGGGAATGGCTACACCTTC; CDR3aa: CASSLATGVGNGYTF
d_gene: TRBD2; abundance: NA; j_gene: TRBJ2-3; v_gene: TRBV7-8; CDR3nt: TGTGCCAGCAGCTTAACACGGGGGGGAAGCACAGATACGCAGTATTTT; CDR3aa: CASSLTRGGSTDTQYF
d_gene: NA; abundance: NA; j_gene: TRBJ2-5; v_gene: TRBV20-1; CDR3nt: TGCAGGTCCGGCCAAGAGACCCAGTACTTC; CDR3aa: CRSGQETQYF
d_gene: NA; abundance: NA; j_gene: TRBJ2-1; v_gene: TRBV4-1; CDR3nt: TGCGCCAGCAGCCAGGTTGAGGGTCGTCATGAGCAGTTCTTC; CDR3aa: CASSQVEGRHEQFF
d_gene: TRBD1; abundance: NA; j_gene: TRBJ2-5; v_gene: TRBV5-1; CDR3nt: TGCGCCAGCAGCTTGGGACAGGGGGCCGATCAAGAGACCCAGTACTTC; CDR3aa: CASSLGQGADQETQYF
d_gene: TRBD1; abundance: NA; j_gene: TRBJ1-5; v_gene: TRBV7-8; CDR3nt: TGTGCCAGCAGCCCAGGACAGGGGGGTGGGCCCCAGCATTTT; CDR3aa: CASSPGQGGGPQHF
d_gene: NA; abundance: NA; j_gene: TRBJ2-7; v_gene: TRBV5-5; CDR3nt: TGTGCCAGCAGCCTTCCGGGACTCCTTACCTACGAGCAGTACTTC; CDR3aa: CASSLPGLLTYEQYF
d_gene: NA; abundance: NA; j_gene: TRBJ2-2; v_gene: TRBV24-1; CDR3nt: TGTGCCACCAGTGATTCTTCGGTCGGGGAGCTGTTTTTT; CDR3aa: CATSDSSVGELFF
d_gene: NA; abundance: NA; j_gene: TRBJ2-3; v_gene: TRBV5-4; CDR3nt: TGTGCCAGCAGCAGAGAAAGACAGACAGATACGCAGTATTTT; CDR3aa: CASSRERQTDTQYF
d_gene: NA; abundance: NA; j_gene: TRBJ1-5; v_gene: TRBV2; CDR3nt: TGTGCCAGCAGTGAATTACAGGGAGGCAATCAGCCCCAGCATTTT; CDR3aa: CASSELQGGNQPQHF
d_gene: NA; abundance: NA; j_gene: TRBJ1-3; v_gene: TRBV19; CDR3nt: TGTGCCAGTAGTAAGAGCTCTGGAAACACCATATATTTT; CDR3aa: CASSKSSGNTIYF
d_gene: NA; abundance: NA; j_gene: TRBJ1-2; v_gene: TRBV28; CDR3nt: TGTGCCAGTATCGAAGGGGGGGATGGCTACACCTTC; CDR3aa: CASIEGGDGYTF
d_gene: NA; abundance: NA; j_gene: TRBJ2-2; v_gene: TRBV7-2; CDR3nt: TGTGCCAGCAGCCGGGGTACCGGCACCGGGGAGCTGTTTTTT; CDR3aa: CASSRGTGTGELFF
d_gene: TRBD1; abundance: NA; j_gene: TRBJ1-2; v_gene: TRBV6-4; CDR3nt: TGTGCCAGCAGTGACACGACAGGGGGCACCCGTAACTATGGCTACACCTTC; CDR3aa: CASSDTTGGTRNYGYTF
d_gene: NA; abundance: NA; j_gene: TRBJ1-2; v_gene: TRBV19; CDR3nt: TGTGCCAGTAGTATTCGTGGCGGAGAAAACTATGGCTACACCTTC; CDR3aa: CASSIRGGENYGYTF
d_gene: NA; abundance: NA; j_gene: TRBJ2-3; v_gene: TRBV21-1; CDR3nt: TGTGCCAGCAGCAAAAAGGAAACAGGGCCCACAGATACGCAGTATTTT; CDR3aa: CASSKKETGPTDTQYF
d_gene: NA; abundance: NA; j_gene: TRBJ2-7; v_gene: TRBV7-9; CDR3nt: TGTGCCAGCAGCTACGGGAATCTCGAGCAGTACTTC; CDR3aa: CASSYGNLEQYF
d_gene: NA; abundance: NA; j_gene: TRBJ2-3; v_gene: TRBV2; CDR3nt: TGTGCCAGCAGTCCCCGGGCCCGAGGGCCCACAGATACGCAGTATTTT; CDR3aa: CASSPRARGPTDTQYF
d_gene: NA; abundance: few; j_gene: TRBJ1-5; v_gene: TRBV19; CDR3nt: TGTGCCAGTAGTCAGCAGGGGACCAATCAGCCCCAGCATTTT; CDR3aa: CASSQQGTNQPQHF
d_gene: TRBD1; abundance: NA; j_gene: TRBJ1-4; v_gene: TRBV5-4; CDR3nt: TGTGCCAGCAGCCCCGGACAGGGGGTTGAAAAACTGTTTTTT; CDR3aa: CASSPGQGVEKLFF
d_gene: NA; abundance: once; j_gene: TRBJ2-1; v_gene: TRBV14; CDR3nt: TGTGCCAGCAGCCAAGAGGGTGCAGGGTTCAATGAGCAGTTCTTC; CDR3aa: CASSQEGAGFNEQFF
d_gene: TRBD1; abundance: NA; j_gene: TRBJ2-5; v_gene: TRBV6-5; CDR3nt: TGTGCCAGCAGTTACGGGGACAGGGGGCGCGAGGAGACCCAGTACTTC; CDR3aa: CASSYGDRGREETQYF
d_gene: NA; abundance: NA; j_gene: TRBJ1-5; v_gene: TRBV19; CDR3nt: TGTGCCAGTAGTATCCAAGGGGGTCAGCCCCAGCATTTT; CDR3aa: CASSIQGGQPQHF
d_gene: NA; abundance: NA; j_gene: TRBJ2-1; v_gene: TRBV4-1; CDR3nt: TGCGCCAGCAGCCAAGATTGGGATCTAGCGCCCTCCTACAATGAGCAGTTCTTC; CDR3aa: CASSQDWDLAPSYNEQFF
d_gene: NA; abundance: NA; j_gene: TRBJ1-1; v_gene: TRBV6-1; CDR3nt: TGTGCCAGCAGAACTCAGACTAGAGAAGCTTTCTTT; CDR3aa: CASRTQTREAFF
d_gene: TRBD2; abundance: once; j_gene: TRBJ2-5; v_gene: TRBV5-1; CDR3nt: TGCGCCAGCAGCAGAACCGGGACTACAGAGACCCAGTACTTC; CDR3aa: CASSRTGTTETQYF
d_gene: TRBD2; abundance: NA; j_gene: TRBJ2-1; v_gene: TRBV5-4; CDR3nt: TGTGCCAGCGGGGAGGGTTCCTACAATGAGCAGTTCTTC; CDR3aa: CASGEGSYNEQFF
d_gene: NA; abundance: NA; j_gene: TRBJ1-1; v_gene: TRBV12-3/TRBV12-4; CDR3nt: TGTGCCAGCAGTCCAACAGAGAACACTGAAGCTTTCTTT; CDR3aa: CASSPTENTEAFF
d_gene: NA; abundance: NA; j_gene: TRBJ2-2; v_gene: TRBV5-4; CDR3nt: TGTGCCAGCAGCAGGGGAGGGGGAGACACCGGGGAGCTGTTTTTT; CDR3aa: CASSRGGGDTGELFF
d_gene: NA; abundance: NA; j_gene: TRBJ1-2; v_gene: TRBV7-9; CDR3nt: TGTGCCAGCAGCCCGACGGGGGGGGCAAGGGACTATGGCTACACCTTC; CDR3aa: CASSPTGGARDYGYTF
d_gene: TRBD1; abundance: NA; j_gene: TRBJ1-2; v_gene: TRBV7-8; CDR3nt: TGTGCCAGCAGCCCCACCCGACAGGGTCGAGACTATGGCTACACCTTC; CDR3aa: CASSPTRQGRDYGYTF
d_gene: TRBD1; abundance: NA; j_gene: TRBJ1-2; v_gene: TRBV30; CDR3nt: TGTGCCTTTACGCTACAGGGGGCCTATGGCTACACCTTC; CDR3aa: CAFTLQGAYGYTF
d_gene: TRBD1; abundance: NA; j_gene: TRBJ2-5; v_gene: TRBV28; CDR3nt: TGTGCCAGCAGCCACCTCCGGGGACAGGGGGAGACCCAGTACTTC; CDR3aa: CASSHLRGQGETQYF
d_gene: NA; abundance: NA; j_gene: TRBJ2-1; v_gene: TRBV2; CDR3nt: TGTGCCAGCAGTGAACTAGCGATCTCCTACAATGAGCAGTTCTTC; CDR3aa: CASSELAISYNEQFF
d_gene: NA; abundance: NA; j_gene: TRBJ1-1; v_gene: TRBV9; CDR3nt: TGTGCCAGCAGCGCCCGCGGTGGCAGGAACACTGAAGCTTTCTTT; CDR3aa: CASSARGGRNTEAFF
d_gene: TRBD2; abundance: NA; j_gene: TRBJ2-5; v_gene: TRBV9; CDR3nt: TGTGCCAGCAGCTCCCATGGGGCGCGGGAGGAGACCCAGTACTTC; CDR3aa: CASSSHGAREETQYF
d_gene: NA; abundance: NA; j_gene: TRBJ2-7; v_gene: TRBV15; CDR3nt: TGTGCCACCAGCAGAGACCATTACGAGCAGTACTTC; CDR3aa: CATSRDHYEQYF
d_gene: NA; abundance: NA; j_gene: TRBJ1-2; v_gene: TRBV27; CDR3nt: TGTGCCAGCAGCCCCCGCGGGGTAGGGGACTATGGCTACACCTTC; CDR3aa: CASSPRGVGDYGYTF
d_gene: NA; abundance: once; j_gene: TRBJ1-6; v_gene: TRBV5-1; CDR3nt: TGCGCCAGCAGCCCAGGAGGGATCAATTCACCCCTCCACTTT; CDR3aa: CASSPGGINSPLHF
d_gene: NA; abundance: NA; j_gene: TRBJ1-1; v_gene: TRBV2; CDR3nt: TGTGCCAGCAGTGAAGCAACAGGACTGAACACTGAAGCTTTCTTT; CDR3aa: CASSEATGLNTEAFF
d_gene: TRBD1; abundance: NA; j_gene: TRBJ2-7; v_gene: TRBV10-3; CDR3nt: TGTGCCATGGGGACAGGCTACGAGCAGTACTTC; CDR3aa: CAMGTGYEQYF
d_gene: TRBD2; abundance: NA; j_gene: TRBJ2-7; v_gene: TRBV4-1; CDR3nt: TGCGCCAGCAGCCAAGAAAGCGGGACTAGCGGGGGACCCTACGAGCAGTACTTC; CDR3aa: CASSQESGTSGGPYEQYF
d_gene: TRBD2; abundance: NA; j_gene: TRBJ2-5; v_gene: TRBV2; CDR3nt: TGTGCCAGCATCGGGACTACCATTAAAGAGACCCAGTACTTC; CDR3aa: CASIGTTIKETQYF
d_gene: NA; abundance: NA; j_gene: TRBJ2-1; v_gene: TRBV19; CDR3nt: TGTGCCAGTGCGAAGGGGTCCTACAATGAGCAGTTCTTC; CDR3aa: CASAKGSYNEQFF
d_gene: TRBD2; abundance: NA; j_gene: TRBJ2-5; v_gene: TRBV5-1; CDR3nt: TGCGCCAGCACCGGACTAGCGGGGTCAGGGGAGACCCAGTACTTC; CDR3aa: CASTGLAGSGETQYF
d_gene: TRBD1; abundance: NA; j_gene: TRBJ1-4; v_gene: TRBV5-6; CDR3nt: TGTGCCAGCAGCTTGAGACAGGGGCCAGAAAAACTGTTTTTT; CDR3aa: CASSLRQGPEKLFF